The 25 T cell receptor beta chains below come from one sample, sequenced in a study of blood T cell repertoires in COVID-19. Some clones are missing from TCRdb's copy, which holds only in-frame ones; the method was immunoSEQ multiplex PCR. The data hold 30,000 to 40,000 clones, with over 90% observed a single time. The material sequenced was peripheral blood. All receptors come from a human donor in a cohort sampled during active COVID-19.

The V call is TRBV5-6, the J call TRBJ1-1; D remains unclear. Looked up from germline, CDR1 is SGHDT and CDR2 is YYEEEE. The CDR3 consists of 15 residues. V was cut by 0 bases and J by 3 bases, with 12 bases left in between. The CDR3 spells CASSLGSTYYTEAFF. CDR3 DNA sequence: TGTGCCAGCAGCTTGGGTTCAACTTATTACACTGAAGCTTTCTTT.

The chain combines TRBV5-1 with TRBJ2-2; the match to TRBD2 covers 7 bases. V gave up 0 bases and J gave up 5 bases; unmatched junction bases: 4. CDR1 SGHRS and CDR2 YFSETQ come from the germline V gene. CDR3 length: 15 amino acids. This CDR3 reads CASSLVRGGTGELFF. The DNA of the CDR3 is TGCGCCAGCAGCTTGGTGAGGGGAGGGACCGGGGAGCTGTTTTTT.

CDR3 amino acids: CASSLTGPNQPQHF. The CDR3 DNA follows: TGTGCCAGCAGCTTGACAGGCCCCAATCAGCCCCAGCATTTT. The chain uses TRBV7-9 and TRBJ1-5; the D gene is possibly TRBD1 (6 bases). V was pared by 3 bases and J by 3 bases, with 9 bases between. This CDR3 comprises 14 residues. Germline-derived CDR1 and CDR2 are SEHNR and FQNEAQ (reference sequence).

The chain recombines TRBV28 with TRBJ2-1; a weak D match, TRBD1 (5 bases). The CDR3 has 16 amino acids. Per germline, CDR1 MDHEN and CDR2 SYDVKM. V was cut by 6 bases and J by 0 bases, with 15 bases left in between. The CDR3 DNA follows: TGTGCCAGCAGCTACGACCTAAGGGGCTCCTACAATGAGCAGTTCTTC. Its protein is CASSYDLRGSYNEQFF. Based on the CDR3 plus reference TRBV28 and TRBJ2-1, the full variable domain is DVKVTQSSRYLVKRTGEKVFLECVQDMDHENMFWYRQDPGLGLRLIYFSYDVKMKEKGDIPEGYSVSREKKERFSLILESASTNQTSMYLCASSYDLRGSYNEQFFGPGTRLTVL.

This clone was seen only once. CDR3 protein: CASSVRSDEQFF. CDR3 coding DNA: TGTGCCAGCAGCGTCCGTTCAGATGAGCAGTTCTTC. The chain recombines TRBV9 with TRBJ2-1; D not certain. The germline CDR1 and CDR2 sequences are SGDLS and YYNGEE. The V and J ends lost 2 bases and 8 bases respectively, with 8 bases between them. The CDR3 contains 12 residues.

The CDR3, as DNA: TGTGCCAGCAGCTTATGGTCGGACGAGCAGTACTTC. It encodes CASSLWSDEQYF. The chain employs TRBV5-6 and TRBJ2-7; no definite D call. With 2 bases removed from V and 5 bases from J, the gap between germline ends came to 8 bases. CDR1 and CDR2 (germline): SGHDT, YYEEEE. The CDR3 loop spans 12 amino acids.

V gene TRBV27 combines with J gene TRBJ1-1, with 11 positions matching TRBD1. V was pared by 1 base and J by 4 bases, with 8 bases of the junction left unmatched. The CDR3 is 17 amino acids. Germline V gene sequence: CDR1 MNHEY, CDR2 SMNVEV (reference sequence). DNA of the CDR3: TGTGCCAGCAGTTTATATGGACAGGGGGCAGGAGGCACTGAAGCTTTCTTT. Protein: CASSLYGQGAGGTEAFF.

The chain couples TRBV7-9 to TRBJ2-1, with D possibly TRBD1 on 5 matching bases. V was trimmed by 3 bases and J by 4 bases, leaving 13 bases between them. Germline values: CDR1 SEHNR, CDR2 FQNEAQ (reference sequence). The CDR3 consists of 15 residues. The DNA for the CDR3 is TGTGCCAGCAGCTTCGCGCAGGGATGGTACAATGAGCAGTTCTTC. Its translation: CASSFAQGWYNEQFF.

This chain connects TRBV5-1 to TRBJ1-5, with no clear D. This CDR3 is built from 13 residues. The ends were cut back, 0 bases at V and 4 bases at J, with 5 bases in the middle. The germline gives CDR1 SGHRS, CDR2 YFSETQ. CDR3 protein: CASSLASNQPQHF. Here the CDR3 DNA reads TGCGCCAGCAGCTTGGCCAGTAATCAGCCCCAGCATTTT.

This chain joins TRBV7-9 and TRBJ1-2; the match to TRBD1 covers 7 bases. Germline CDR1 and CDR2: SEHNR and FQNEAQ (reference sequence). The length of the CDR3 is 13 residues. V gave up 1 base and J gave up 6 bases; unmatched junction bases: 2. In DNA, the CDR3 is TGTGCCAGCAGCTTAGGACAGGGCAATGGCTACACCTTC. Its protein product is CASSLGQGNGYTF.

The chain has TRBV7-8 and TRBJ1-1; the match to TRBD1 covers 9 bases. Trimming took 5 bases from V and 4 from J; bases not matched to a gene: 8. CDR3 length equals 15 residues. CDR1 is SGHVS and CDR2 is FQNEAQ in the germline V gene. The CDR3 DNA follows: TGTGCCAGCAGCGGAATGGGACAGGGAGGCACTGAAGCTTTCTTT. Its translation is CASSGMGQGGTEAFF.

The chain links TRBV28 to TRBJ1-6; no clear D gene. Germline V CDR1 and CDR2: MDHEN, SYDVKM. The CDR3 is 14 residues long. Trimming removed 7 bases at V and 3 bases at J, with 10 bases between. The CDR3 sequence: CASKVGSYNSPLHF. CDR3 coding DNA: TGTGCCAGCAAAGTCGGGAGCTATAATTCACCCCTCCACTTT. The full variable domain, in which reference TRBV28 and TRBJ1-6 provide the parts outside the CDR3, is DVKVTQSSRYLVKRTGEKVFLECVQDMDHENMFWYRQDPGLGLRLIYFSYDVKMKEKGDIPEGYSVSREKKERFSLILESASTNQTSMYLCASKVGSYNSPLHFGNGTRLTVT.

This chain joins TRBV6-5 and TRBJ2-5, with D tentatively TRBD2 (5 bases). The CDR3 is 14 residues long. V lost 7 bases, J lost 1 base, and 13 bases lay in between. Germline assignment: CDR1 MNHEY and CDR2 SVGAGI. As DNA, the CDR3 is TGTGCCAGCACCTCCCTTGGGAGCCAAGAGACCCAGTACTTC. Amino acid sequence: CASTSLGSQETQYF.

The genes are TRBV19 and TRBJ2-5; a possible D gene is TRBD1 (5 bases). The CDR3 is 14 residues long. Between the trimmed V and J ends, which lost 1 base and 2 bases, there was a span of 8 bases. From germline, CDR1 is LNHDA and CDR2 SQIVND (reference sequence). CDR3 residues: CASSIVDSQETQYF. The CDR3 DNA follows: TGTGCCAGTAGTATAGTTGACAGTCAAGAGACCCAGTACTTC.

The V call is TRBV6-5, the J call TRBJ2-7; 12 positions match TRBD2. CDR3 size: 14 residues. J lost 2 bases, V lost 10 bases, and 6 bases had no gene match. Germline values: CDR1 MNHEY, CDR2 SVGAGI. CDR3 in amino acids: CATKLAGGPYEQYF. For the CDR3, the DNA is TGTGCCACTAAGCTAGCGGGAGGGCCCTACGAGCAGTACTTC.

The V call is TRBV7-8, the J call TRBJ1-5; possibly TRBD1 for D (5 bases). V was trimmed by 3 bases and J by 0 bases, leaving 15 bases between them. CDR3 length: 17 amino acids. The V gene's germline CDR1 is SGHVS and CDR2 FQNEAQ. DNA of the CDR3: TGTGCCAGCAGCTTCGGATATCGCAGGGATAGCAATCAGCCCCAGCATTTT. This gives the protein CASSFGYRRDSNQPQHF.

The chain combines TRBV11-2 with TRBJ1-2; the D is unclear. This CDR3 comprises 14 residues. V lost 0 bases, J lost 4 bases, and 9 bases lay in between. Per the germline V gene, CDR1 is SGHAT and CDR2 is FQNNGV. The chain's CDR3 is CASSLDGGFYGYTF. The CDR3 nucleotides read TGTGCCAGCAGCTTAGATGGAGGCTTCTATGGCTACACCTTC.

The CDR3 DNA sequence: TGTGCCAGCAGCCAGGGACTAGCGGGGCTCACAGATACGCAGTATTTT. Its protein product is CASSQGLAGLTDTQYF. The chain joins TRBV3-1 (or the pseudogene TRBV3-2) to TRBJ2-3, with 13 bases identical to TRBD2. V was clipped by 3 bases and J by 2 bases; unmatched bases: 2. Germline V CDR1 and CDR2: LGHDT, YNNKEL (reference sequence). The CDR3 is 16 residues long.

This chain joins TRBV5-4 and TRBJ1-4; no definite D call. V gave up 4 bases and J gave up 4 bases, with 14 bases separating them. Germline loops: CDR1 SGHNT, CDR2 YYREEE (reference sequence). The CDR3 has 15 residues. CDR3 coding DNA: TGTGCCAGCAGCATCAGGATCGCTGGTAATGAAAAACTGTTTTTT. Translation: CASSIRIAGNEKLFF.

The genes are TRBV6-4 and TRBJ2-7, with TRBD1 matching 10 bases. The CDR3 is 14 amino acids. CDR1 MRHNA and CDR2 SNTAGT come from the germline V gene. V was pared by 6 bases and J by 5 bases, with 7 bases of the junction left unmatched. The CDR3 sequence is CASRPRQGAHEQYF. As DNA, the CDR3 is TGTGCCAGCAGACCCCGACAGGGGGCCCACGAGCAGTACTTC.

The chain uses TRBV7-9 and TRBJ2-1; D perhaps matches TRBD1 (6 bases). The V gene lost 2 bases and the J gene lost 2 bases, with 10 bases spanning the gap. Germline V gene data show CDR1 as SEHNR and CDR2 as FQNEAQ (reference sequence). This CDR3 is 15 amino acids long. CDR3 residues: CASSLPGDPYNEQFF. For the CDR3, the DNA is TGTGCCAGCAGCTTACCAGGGGATCCCTACAATGAGCAGTTCTTC. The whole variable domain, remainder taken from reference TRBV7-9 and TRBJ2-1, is DTGVSQNPRHKITKRGQNVTFRCDPISEHNRLYWYRQTLGQGPEFLTYFQNEAQLEKSRLLSDRFSAERPKGSFSTLEIQRTEQGDSAMYLCASSLPGDPYNEQFFGPGTRLTVL.

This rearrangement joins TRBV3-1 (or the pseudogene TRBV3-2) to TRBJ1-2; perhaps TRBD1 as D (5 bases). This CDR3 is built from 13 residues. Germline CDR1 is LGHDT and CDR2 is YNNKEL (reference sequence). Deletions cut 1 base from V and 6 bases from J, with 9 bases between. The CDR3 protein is CASSQGGENGYTF. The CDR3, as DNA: TGTGCCAGCAGCCAAGGGGGGGAGAATGGCTACACCTTC.

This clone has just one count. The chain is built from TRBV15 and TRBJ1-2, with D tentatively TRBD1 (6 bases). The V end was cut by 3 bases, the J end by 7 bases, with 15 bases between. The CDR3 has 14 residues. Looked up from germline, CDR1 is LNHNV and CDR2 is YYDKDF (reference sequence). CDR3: CATSRDRVTVGYTF. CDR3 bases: TGTGCCACCAGCAGGGACAGAGTCACGGTTGGCTACACCTTC.

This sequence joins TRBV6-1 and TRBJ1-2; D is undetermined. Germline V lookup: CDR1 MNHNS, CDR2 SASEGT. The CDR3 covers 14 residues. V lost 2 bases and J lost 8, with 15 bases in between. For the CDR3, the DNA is TGTGCCAGCAGTGAAAGCATCCTCCGGGTAGGCTACACCTTC. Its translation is CASSESILRVGYTF.

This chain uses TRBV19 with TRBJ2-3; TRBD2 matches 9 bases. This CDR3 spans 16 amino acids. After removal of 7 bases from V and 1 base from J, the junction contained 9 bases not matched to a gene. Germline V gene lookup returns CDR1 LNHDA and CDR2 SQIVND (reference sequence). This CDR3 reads CASNGELAGGTDTQYF. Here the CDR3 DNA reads TGTGCCAGTAATGGGGAGTTAGCGGGAGGCACAGATACGCAGTATTTT.